The rows below give T cell receptor beta chains drawn from one sample of a study of beta chain features in type 1 diabetes. Produced via immunoSEQ multiplex PCR; TCRdb's table is partial and in-frame only. The table has around 710,000 clones, 12% seen once. The sample taken for sequencing was naive CD4+ T cells from blood. Receptors were obtained from a man in his thirties or forties with type 1 diabetes. Both conserved end residues are part of each CDR3. A D gene is named only where the DNA matches it firmly. Only part of the rows carry a size: once, few, many, or a class if the clone is expanded.

v_call: TRBV28; d_call: TRBD2; j_call: TRBJ2-3; clone_size: NA; cdr3_nt: TGTGCCAGCAGTACCGGACTAGCGGGGGGACTGGCGCAGTATTTT; cdr3_aa: CASSTGLAGGLAQYF
v_call: TRBV7-9; d_call: TRBD2; j_call: TRBJ2-1; clone_size: few; cdr3_nt: TGTGCCAGCAGCTTAGGGACTAGTCAGGTCAATGAGCAGTTCTTC; cdr3_aa: CASSLGTSQVNEQFF
v_call: TRBV5-1; d_call: NA; j_call: TRBJ2-7; clone_size: NA; cdr3_nt: TGCGCCAGCAGCTTACACCGGGACCCATCCTACGAGCAGTACTTC; cdr3_aa: CASSLHRDPSYEQYF
v_call: TRBV7-2; d_call: NA; j_call: TRBJ2-1; clone_size: NA; cdr3_nt: TGTGCCAGCAGGGACAGATACAATGAGCAGTTCTTC; cdr3_aa: CASRDRYNEQFF
v_call: TRBV4-1; d_call: NA; j_call: TRBJ1-4; clone_size: NA; cdr3_nt: TGCGCCAGCAGCCAACTAGGACAGAGTAATGAAAAACTGTTTTTT; cdr3_aa: CASSQLGQSNEKLFF
v_call: TRBV7-9; d_call: NA; j_call: TRBJ1-6; clone_size: few; cdr3_nt: TGTGCCAGCAGCTTAGCGTGGCAGGGAGGTCGTTCACCCCTCCACTTT; cdr3_aa: CASSLAWQGGRSPLHF
v_call: TRBV10-3; d_call: NA; j_call: TRBJ1-1; clone_size: NA; cdr3_nt: TGTGCCATCAGTGTAAATCAGGGGAACACTGAAGCTTTCTTT; cdr3_aa: CAISVNQGNTEAFF
v_call: TRBV7-3; d_call: TRBD1; j_call: TRBJ1-6; clone_size: NA; cdr3_nt: TGTGCCAGCAGCTTAACCGACAGGGGGAATTCACCCCTCCACTTT; cdr3_aa: CASSLTDRGNSPLHF
v_call: TRBV30; d_call: NA; j_call: TRBJ2-7; clone_size: NA; cdr3_nt: TGTGCTTTTAGCCGAAGCTACGAGCAGTACTTC; cdr3_aa: CAFSRSYEQYF
v_call: TRBV7-8; d_call: NA; j_call: TRBJ1-5; clone_size: few; cdr3_nt: TGTGCCAGCAGCTTAGCCTCGCCGGGCTTAACGGGTCAGCCCCAGCATTTT; cdr3_aa: CASSLASPGLTGQPQHF
v_call: TRBV13; d_call: TRBD1; j_call: TRBJ1-1; clone_size: few; cdr3_nt: TGTGCCAGCAGCTTAGGCCTAGGGACAGGGGCCCACACTGAAGCTTTCTTT; cdr3_aa: CASSLGLGTGAHTEAFF
v_call: TRBV9; d_call: TRBD2; j_call: TRBJ2-3; clone_size: few; cdr3_nt: TGTGCCAGCAGTCGTACTAGCGGGGGGGCGTGGGGCACAGATACGCAGTATTTT; cdr3_aa: CASSRTSGGAWGTDTQYF
v_call: TRBV19; d_call: TRBD1; j_call: TRBJ2-3; clone_size: few; cdr3_nt: TGTGCCACATGGGACAGGTCGGCTACGCAGTATTTT; cdr3_aa: CATWDRSATQYF
v_call: TRBV28; d_call: NA; j_call: TRBJ1-4; clone_size: many; cdr3_nt: TGTGCCAGCAGTTCTGAAAAACTGTTTTTT; cdr3_aa: CASSSEKLFF
v_call: TRBV6-5; d_call: NA; j_call: TRBJ1-2; clone_size: few; cdr3_nt: TGTGCCAGCAGTTACTCCGGGATGGTTGACAGAGATGGCTACACCTTC; cdr3_aa: CASSYSGMVDRDGYTF
v_call: TRBV29-1; d_call: TRBD1; j_call: TRBJ2-7; clone_size: NA; cdr3_nt: TGCAGCGTTGAAGGTGGGGCAGGGGGTTCCTACGAGCAGTACTTC; cdr3_aa: CSVEGGAGGSYEQYF
v_call: TRBV7-2; d_call: NA; j_call: TRBJ2-1; clone_size: few; cdr3_nt: TGTGCCAGCAGCTTATACGTCACGCATGAGCAGTTCTTC; cdr3_aa: CASSLYVTHEQFF
v_call: TRBV11-2; d_call: NA; j_call: TRBJ1-1; clone_size: NA; cdr3_nt: TGTGCCAGCAGGGGGTACACTGAAGCTTTCTTT; cdr3_aa: CASRGYTEAFF
v_call: TRBV19; d_call: NA; j_call: TRBJ1-5; clone_size: NA; cdr3_nt: TGTGCCAGTAGTATAAGAGATTATAGCAATCAGCCCCAGCATTTT; cdr3_aa: CASSIRDYSNQPQHF
v_call: TRBV19; d_call: NA; j_call: TRBJ2-2; clone_size: NA; cdr3_nt: TGTGCCAGTAGTATCCTATCACGGACGAACACCGGGGAGCTGTTTTTT; cdr3_aa: CASSILSRTNTGELFF
v_call: TRBV21-1; d_call: NA; j_call: TRBJ2-6; clone_size: few; cdr3_nt: TGTGCCAGCAGCAAAGGGCCCTCTGGGGCCAACGTCCTGACTTTC; cdr3_aa: CASSKGPSGANVLTF
v_call: TRBV7-9; d_call: NA; j_call: TRBJ1-5; clone_size: NA; cdr3_nt: TGTGCCAGCAGGGCAACACTAGATCAGCCCCAGCATTTT; cdr3_aa: CASRATLDQPQHF
v_call: TRBV29-1; d_call: NA; j_call: TRBJ2-5; clone_size: few; cdr3_nt: TGCAGCGTTGCGACAAGTCAAGAGACCCAGTACTTC; cdr3_aa: CSVATSQETQYF
v_call: TRBV27; d_call: TRBD1; j_call: TRBJ1-1; clone_size: NA; cdr3_nt: TGTGCCAGCAGAGCCGGACAGGGGGGAAGTATGAACACTGAAGCTTTCTTT; cdr3_aa: CASRAGQGGSMNTEAFF
v_call: TRBV4-3; d_call: NA; j_call: TRBJ2-2; clone_size: few; cdr3_nt: TGCGCCAGCAGCCAAGATGTGGTTGCGAACACCGGGGAGCTGTTTTTT; cdr3_aa: CASSQDVVANTGELFF
v_call: TRBV5-1; d_call: NA; j_call: TRBJ2-5; clone_size: few; cdr3_nt: TGCGCCAGCAGCATAGGACCCGGACAAGAGACCCAGTACTTC; cdr3_aa: CASSIGPGQETQYF
v_call: TRBV10-3; d_call: TRBD2; j_call: TRBJ2-2; clone_size: few; cdr3_nt: TGTGCCCACGGGGCTAGCGGGGGGACGAACACCGGGGAGCTGTTTTTT; cdr3_aa: CAHGASGGTNTGELFF
v_call: TRBV7-2; d_call: NA; j_call: TRBJ2-5; clone_size: NA; cdr3_nt: TGTGCCAGCAGCTTCGGCGGTGGTTTTGAGACCCAGTACTTC; cdr3_aa: CASSFGGGFETQYF
v_call: TRBV11-3; d_call: TRBD1; j_call: TRBJ2-5; clone_size: few; cdr3_nt: TGTGCCAGCAGCTTAGACAGGGGGAGACAAGAGACCCAGTACTTC; cdr3_aa: CASSLDRGRQETQYF
v_call: TRBV7-2; d_call: TRBD2; j_call: TRBJ2-5; clone_size: NA; cdr3_nt: TGTGCCAGCAGCTCTTTACTAGCGGGGGGCCGCACAGAAGAGACCCAGTACTTC; cdr3_aa: CASSSLLAGGRTEETQYF
v_call: TRBV27; d_call: TRBD1; j_call: TRBJ2-7; clone_size: NA; cdr3_nt: TGTGCCAGCAGCCACCTTTGGACAGGGGCAAACTACGAGCAGTACTTC; cdr3_aa: CASSHLWTGANYEQYF
v_call: TRBV20-1; d_call: NA; j_call: TRBJ2-7; clone_size: NA; cdr3_nt: TGCAGTGCTACAGGGTACGAGCAGTACTTC; cdr3_aa: CSATGYEQYF
v_call: TRBV6-5; d_call: NA; j_call: TRBJ1-1; clone_size: NA; cdr3_nt: TGTGCCAGCAGTTACAATCCGAACACTGAAGCTTTCTTT; cdr3_aa: CASSYNPNTEAFF
v_call: TRBV7-2; d_call: TRBD1; j_call: TRBJ1-5; clone_size: NA; cdr3_nt: TGTGCCAGCAGCCAGGGACAGGGGAAGTATCAGCCCCAGCATTTT; cdr3_aa: CASSQGQGKYQPQHF
v_call: TRBV6-5; d_call: TRBD2; j_call: TRBJ2-7; clone_size: NA; cdr3_nt: TGTGCCAGCAGTTACCAGCGGGGCCTTGGGGAGCAGTACTTC; cdr3_aa: CASSYQRGLGEQYF
v_call: TRBV11-3; d_call: NA; j_call: TRBJ2-1; clone_size: few; cdr3_nt: TGTGCCAGCAGCTTGACCAACCTCGGTGATGAGCAGTTCTTC; cdr3_aa: CASSLTNLGDEQFF
v_call: TRBV5-4; d_call: NA; j_call: TRBJ2-2; clone_size: NA; cdr3_nt: TGTGCCAGCAGCTTGGAACAGGGACAAGGCACCGGGGAGCTGTTTTTT; cdr3_aa: CASSLEQGQGTGELFF
v_call: TRBV28; d_call: TRBD1; j_call: TRBJ1-2; clone_size: NA; cdr3_nt: TGTGCCAGCACCCTAGGACAGGTCCACTATGGCTACACCTTC; cdr3_aa: CASTLGQVHYGYTF
v_call: TRBV4-3; d_call: TRBD1; j_call: TRBJ2-1; clone_size: few; cdr3_nt: TGCGCCAGCAGCCGTTCGACAGGGGCCACCTCCTACAATGAGCAGTTCTTC; cdr3_aa: CASSRSTGATSYNEQFF
v_call: TRBV7-9; d_call: NA; j_call: TRBJ1-6; clone_size: few; cdr3_nt: TGTGCCAGCAGCCCAGTGGGAGAAAGTTCACCCCTCCACTTT; cdr3_aa: CASSPVGESSPLHF
v_call: TRBV6-5; d_call: NA; j_call: TRBJ2-5; clone_size: NA; cdr3_nt: TGTGCCAGCAGTTACTCGACCCAAGAGACCCAGTACTTC; cdr3_aa: CASSYSTQETQYF
v_call: TRBV29-1; d_call: NA; j_call: TRBJ2-7; clone_size: few; cdr3_nt: TGCAGCGTTGGCCTGAACTCCTACGAGCAGTACTTC; cdr3_aa: CSVGLNSYEQYF
v_call: TRBV29-1; d_call: NA; j_call: TRBJ1-2; clone_size: few; cdr3_nt: TGCAGCGTTGAAGGATATACAGGTCGCTATGGCTACACCTTC; cdr3_aa: CSVEGYTGRYGYTF
v_call: TRBV2; d_call: NA; j_call: TRBJ2-1; clone_size: NA; cdr3_nt: TGTGCCAGCAGTGAAAGGTGGCAGCACAATGAGCAGTTCTTC; cdr3_aa: CASSERWQHNEQFF
v_call: TRBV7-9; d_call: NA; j_call: TRBJ2-1; clone_size: few; cdr3_nt: TGTGCCAGCAGCTTAGCGGGGTCCACCTACAATGAGCAGTTCTTC; cdr3_aa: CASSLAGSTYNEQFF
v_call: TRBV6-5; d_call: NA; j_call: TRBJ2-7; clone_size: few; cdr3_nt: TGTGCCAGCAGTTCGACAGTCTACGAGCAGTACTTC; cdr3_aa: CASSSTVYEQYF
v_call: TRBV28; d_call: NA; j_call: TRBJ1-2; clone_size: few; cdr3_nt: TGTGCCAGCAGTTGGGGCAGTCAGTATGGCTACACCTTC; cdr3_aa: CASSWGSQYGYTF
v_call: TRBV29-1; d_call: TRBD1; j_call: TRBJ1-2; clone_size: NA; cdr3_nt: TGCAGCGTTGTCCGGGACAGGGGGCGCAAAGGCTACACCTTC; cdr3_aa: CSVVRDRGRKGYTF